The present TCR beta chain was sequenced within a study of control samples from healthy donors and cancer patients. Sequencing used immunoSEQ multiplex PCR; TCRdb keeps in-frame clones, though not all of them. The repertoire has around 190,000 clones, around 90% of them found once; the top ten carry approximately 1.5%. V lost 0 bases, J lost 5 bases, and 10 bases lay in between. The CDR3 runs to 14 residues. CDR1 and CDR2 (germline): MNHNS, SASEGT. Sequencing input: blood. The chain is built from TRBV6-1 and TRBJ1-1; D not resolved. The clonotype originates from a woman aged 50 to 65 in good health. Here the CDR3 DNA reads TGTGCCAGCAGTGAAGCGGATTCTCGGACTGAAGCTTTCTTT. Its translation is CASSEADSRTEAFF.